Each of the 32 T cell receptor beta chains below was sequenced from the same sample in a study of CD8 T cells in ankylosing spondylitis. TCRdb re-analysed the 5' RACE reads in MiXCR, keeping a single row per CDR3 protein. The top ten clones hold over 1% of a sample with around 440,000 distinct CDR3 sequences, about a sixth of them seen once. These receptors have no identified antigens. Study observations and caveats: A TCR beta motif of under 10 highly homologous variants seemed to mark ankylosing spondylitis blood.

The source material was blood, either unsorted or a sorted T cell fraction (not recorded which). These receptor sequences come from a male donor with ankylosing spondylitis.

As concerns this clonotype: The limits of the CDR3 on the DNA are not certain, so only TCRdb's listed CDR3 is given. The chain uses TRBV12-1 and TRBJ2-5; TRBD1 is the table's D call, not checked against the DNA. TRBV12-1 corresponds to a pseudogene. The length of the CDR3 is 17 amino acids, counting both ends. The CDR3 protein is CASSFAPGAGAQETQYF.

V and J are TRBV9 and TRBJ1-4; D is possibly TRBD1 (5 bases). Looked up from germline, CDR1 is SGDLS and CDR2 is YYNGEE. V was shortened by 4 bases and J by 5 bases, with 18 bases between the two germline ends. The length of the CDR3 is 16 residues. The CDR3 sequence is CASSPRAAGGNEKLFF. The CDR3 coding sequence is TGTGCCAGCAGCCCCAGGGCGGCGGGGGGAAATGAAAAACTGTTTTTT.

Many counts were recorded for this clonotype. CDR3 DNA: TGTGCCAGCAGTGTCCCGGGGACGGGGGGCAATGAGCAGTTCTTC. Translating gives CASSVPGTGGNEQFF. The chain uses TRBV12-3 or TRBV12-4 and TRBJ2-1; 7 bases align to TRBD2. With V trimmed by 5 bases and J by 6 bases, 10 bases remained unmatched. CDR3 length equals 15 residues.

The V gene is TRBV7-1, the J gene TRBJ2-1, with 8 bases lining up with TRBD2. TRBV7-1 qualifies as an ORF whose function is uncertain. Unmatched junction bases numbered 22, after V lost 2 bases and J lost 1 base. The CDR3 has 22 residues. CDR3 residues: CASSSSSGVWWGGRSSYNEQFF. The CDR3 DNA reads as TGTGCCAGCAGCTCATCGTCGGGGGTTTGGTGGGGCGGGAGGTCTTCCTACAATGAGCAGTTCTTC.

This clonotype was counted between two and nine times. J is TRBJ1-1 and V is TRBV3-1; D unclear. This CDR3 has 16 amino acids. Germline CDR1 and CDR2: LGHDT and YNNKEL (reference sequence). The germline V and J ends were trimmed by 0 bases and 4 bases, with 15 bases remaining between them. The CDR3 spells CASSQDRALGGTEAFF. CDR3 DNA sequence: TGTGCCAGCAGCCAAGATCGGGCCTTAGGTGGCACTGAAGCTTTCTTT.

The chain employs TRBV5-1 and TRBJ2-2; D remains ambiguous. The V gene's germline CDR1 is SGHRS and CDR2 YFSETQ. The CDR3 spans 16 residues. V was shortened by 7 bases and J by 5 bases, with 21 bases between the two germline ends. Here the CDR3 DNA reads TGCGCCAGCTCCCCCTTGGGCGAGGATTGGACCGGGGAGCTGTTTTTT. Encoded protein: CASSPLGEDWTGELFF.

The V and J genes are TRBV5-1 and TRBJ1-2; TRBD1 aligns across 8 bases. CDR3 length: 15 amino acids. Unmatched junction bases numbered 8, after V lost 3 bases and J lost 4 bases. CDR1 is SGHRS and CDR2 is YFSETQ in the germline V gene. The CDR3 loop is CASSSGGTGTYGYTF. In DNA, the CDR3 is TGCGCCAGCAGCTCTGGGGGGACAGGAACCTATGGCTACACCTTC.

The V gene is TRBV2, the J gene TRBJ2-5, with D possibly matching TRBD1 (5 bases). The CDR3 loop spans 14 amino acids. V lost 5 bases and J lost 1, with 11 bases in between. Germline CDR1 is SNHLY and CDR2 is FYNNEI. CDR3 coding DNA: TGTGCCAGCAGTTCCCGACAGATCCAAGAGACCCAGTACTTC. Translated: CASSSRQIQETQYF.

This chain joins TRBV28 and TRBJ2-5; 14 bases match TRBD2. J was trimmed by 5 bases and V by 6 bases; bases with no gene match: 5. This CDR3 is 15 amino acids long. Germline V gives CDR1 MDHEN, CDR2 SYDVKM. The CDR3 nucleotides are TGTGCCAGCAGGGGGACTAGCGGGAGACTGGAGACCCAGTACTTC. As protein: CASRGTSGRLETQYF. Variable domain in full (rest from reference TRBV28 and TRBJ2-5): DVKVTQSSRYLVKRTGEKVFLECVQDMDHENMFWYRQDPGLGLRLIYFSYDVKMKEKGDIPEGYSVSREKKERFSLILESASTNQTSMYLCASRGTSGRLETQYFGPGTRLLVL.

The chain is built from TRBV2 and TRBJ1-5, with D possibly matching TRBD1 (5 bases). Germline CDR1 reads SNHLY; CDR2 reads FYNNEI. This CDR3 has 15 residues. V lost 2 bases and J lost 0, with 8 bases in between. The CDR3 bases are TGTGCCAGCAGTGAAATAGGGGATAGCAATCAGCCCCAGCATTTT. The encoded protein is CASSEIGDSNQPQHF.

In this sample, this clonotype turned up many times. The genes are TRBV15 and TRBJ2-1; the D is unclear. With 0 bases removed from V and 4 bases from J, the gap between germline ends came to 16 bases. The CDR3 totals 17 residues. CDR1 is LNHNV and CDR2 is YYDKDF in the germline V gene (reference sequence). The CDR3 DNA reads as TGTGCCACCAGCAGAGATGTGAACAGAAAATATTACAATGAGCAGTTCTTC. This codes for CATSRDVNRKYYNEQFF.

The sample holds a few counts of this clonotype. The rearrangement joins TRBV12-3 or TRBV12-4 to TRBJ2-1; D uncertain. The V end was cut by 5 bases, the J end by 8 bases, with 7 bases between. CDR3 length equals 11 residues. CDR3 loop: CASSPYYEQFF. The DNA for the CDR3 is TGTGCCAGCAGTCCCTATTATGAGCAGTTCTTC.

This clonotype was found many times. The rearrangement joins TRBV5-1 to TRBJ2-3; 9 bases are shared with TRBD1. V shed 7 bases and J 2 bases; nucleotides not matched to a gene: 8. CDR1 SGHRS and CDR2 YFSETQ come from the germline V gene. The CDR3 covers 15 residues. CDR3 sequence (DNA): TGCGCCAGCCAACTAGGGACAGGGCCCACAGATACGCAGTATTTT. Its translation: CASQLGTGPTDTQYF.

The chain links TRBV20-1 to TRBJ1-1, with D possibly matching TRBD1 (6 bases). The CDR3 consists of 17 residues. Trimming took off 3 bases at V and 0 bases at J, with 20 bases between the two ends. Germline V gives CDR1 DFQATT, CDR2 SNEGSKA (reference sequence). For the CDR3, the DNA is TGCAGTGCTAGGAAACGGGACAAGGCCCTCATGAACACTGAAGCTTTCTTT. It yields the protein CSARKRDKALMNTEAFF.

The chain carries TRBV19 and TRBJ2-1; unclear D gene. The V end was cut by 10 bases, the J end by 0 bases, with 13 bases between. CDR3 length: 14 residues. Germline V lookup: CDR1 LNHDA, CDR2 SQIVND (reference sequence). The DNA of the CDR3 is TGTGCCACTCGTACACCCCCCTCCTACAATGAGCAGTTCTTC. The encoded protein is CATRTPPSYNEQFF. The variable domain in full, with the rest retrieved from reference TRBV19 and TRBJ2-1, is DGGITQSPKYLFRKEGQNVTLSCEQNLNHDAMYWYRQDPGQGLRLIYYSQIVNDFQKGDIAEGYSVSREKKESFPLTVTSAQKNPTAFYLCATRTPPSYNEQFFGPGTRLTVL.

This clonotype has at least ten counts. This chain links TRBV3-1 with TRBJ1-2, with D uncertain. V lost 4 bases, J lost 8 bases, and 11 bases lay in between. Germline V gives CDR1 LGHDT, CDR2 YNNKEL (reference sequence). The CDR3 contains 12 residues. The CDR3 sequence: CASSPGAGGYTF. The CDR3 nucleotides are TGTGCCAGCAGCCCCGGAGCCGGAGGCTACACCTTC.

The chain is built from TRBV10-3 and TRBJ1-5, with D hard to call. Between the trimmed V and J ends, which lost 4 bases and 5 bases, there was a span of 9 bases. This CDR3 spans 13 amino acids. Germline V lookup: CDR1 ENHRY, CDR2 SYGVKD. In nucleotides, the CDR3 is TGTGCCATCAGTGGGACGGACCATCAGCCCCAGCATTTT. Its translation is CAISGTDHQPQHF.

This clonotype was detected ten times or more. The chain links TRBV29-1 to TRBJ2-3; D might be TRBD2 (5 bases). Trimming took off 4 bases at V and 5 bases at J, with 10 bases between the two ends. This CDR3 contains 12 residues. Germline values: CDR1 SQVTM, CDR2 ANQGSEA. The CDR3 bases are TGCAGCGTTGTACCCCGGGGAGATACGCAGTATTTT. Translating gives CSVVPRGDTQYF.

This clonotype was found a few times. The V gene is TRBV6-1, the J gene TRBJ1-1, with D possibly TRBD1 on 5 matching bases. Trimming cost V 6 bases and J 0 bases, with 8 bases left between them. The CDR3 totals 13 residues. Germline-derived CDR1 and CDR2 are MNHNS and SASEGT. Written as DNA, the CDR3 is TGTGCCAGCAGGCCGGGGGTGAACACTGAAGCTTTCTTT. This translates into CASRPGVNTEAFF.

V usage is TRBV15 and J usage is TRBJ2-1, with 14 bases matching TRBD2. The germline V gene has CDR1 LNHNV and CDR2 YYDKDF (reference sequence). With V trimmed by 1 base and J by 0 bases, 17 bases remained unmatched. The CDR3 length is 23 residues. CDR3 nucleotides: TGTGCCACCAGCAGAGCAGGGACAGGGCGAGGGGGACTAGCGGGGGACTCCTACAATGAGCAGTTCTTC. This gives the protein CATSRAGTGRGGLAGDSYNEQFF.

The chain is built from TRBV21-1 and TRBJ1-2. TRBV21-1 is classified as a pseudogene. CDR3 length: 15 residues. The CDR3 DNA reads TGTGCCAGCAGCAAAGGAACAGGGCCCCACTATGGCTACACCTTC. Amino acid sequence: CASSKGTGPHYGYTF.

The CDR3 nucleotides are TGTGCCAGCACTCGGACAGGGAATAATTCACCCCTCCACTTT. As protein: CASTRTGNNSPLHF. The rearrangement links TRBV6-1 to TRBJ1-6; 8 nucleotides agree with TRBD1. The germline V gene has CDR1 MNHNS and CDR2 SASEGT. The CDR3 covers 14 residues. V shed 7 bases, J shed 5 bases, and the junction held 4 bases outside the gene matches.

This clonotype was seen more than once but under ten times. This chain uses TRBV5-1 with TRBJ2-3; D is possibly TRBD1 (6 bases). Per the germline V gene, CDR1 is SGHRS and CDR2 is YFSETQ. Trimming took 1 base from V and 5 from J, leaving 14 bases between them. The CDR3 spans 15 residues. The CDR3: CASSLQDSRVDTQYF. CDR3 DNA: TGCGCCAGCAGCTTGCAGGACAGTAGAGTAGATACGCAGTATTTT.

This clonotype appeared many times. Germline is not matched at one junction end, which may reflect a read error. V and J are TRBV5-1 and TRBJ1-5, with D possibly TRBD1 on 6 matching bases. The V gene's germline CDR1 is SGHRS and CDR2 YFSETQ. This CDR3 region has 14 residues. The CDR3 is CASSPGDSNQPQHF. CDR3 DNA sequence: TGTGCCAGCTCACCAGGGGATAGCAATCAGCCCCAGCATTTT.

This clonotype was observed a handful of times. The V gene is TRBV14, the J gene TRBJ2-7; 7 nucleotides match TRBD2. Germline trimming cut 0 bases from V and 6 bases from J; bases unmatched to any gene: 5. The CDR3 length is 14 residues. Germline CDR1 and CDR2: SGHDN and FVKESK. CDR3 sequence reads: CASSQEIGGVEQYF. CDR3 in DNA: TGTGCCAGCAGCCAAGAGATTGGGGGGGTCGAGCAGTACTTC.

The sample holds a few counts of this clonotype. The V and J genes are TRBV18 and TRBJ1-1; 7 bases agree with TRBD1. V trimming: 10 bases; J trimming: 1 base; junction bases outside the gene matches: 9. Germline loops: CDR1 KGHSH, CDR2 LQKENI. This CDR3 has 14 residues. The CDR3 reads CATTTRGENTEAFF. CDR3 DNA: TGTGCCACCACTACCAGGGGGGAGAACACTGAAGCTTTCTTT.

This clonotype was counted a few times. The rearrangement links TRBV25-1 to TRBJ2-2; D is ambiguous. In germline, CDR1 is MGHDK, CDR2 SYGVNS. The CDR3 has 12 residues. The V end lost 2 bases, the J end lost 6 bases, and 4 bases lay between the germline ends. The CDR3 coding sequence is TGTGCCAGCAGTGAAGGGGCCGGGGAGCTGTTTTTT. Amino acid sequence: CASSEGAGELFF.

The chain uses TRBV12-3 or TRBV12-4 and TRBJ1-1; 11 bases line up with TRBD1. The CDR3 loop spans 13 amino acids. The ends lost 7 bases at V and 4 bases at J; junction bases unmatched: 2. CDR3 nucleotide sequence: TGTGCCAGCACCGGGACAGGGGGCACTGAAGCTTTCTTT. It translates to CASTGTGGTEAFF.

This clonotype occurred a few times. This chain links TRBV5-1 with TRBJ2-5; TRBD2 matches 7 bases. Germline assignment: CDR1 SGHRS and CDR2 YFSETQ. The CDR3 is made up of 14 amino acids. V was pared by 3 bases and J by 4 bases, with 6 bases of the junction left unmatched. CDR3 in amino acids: CASSSRGGTETQYF. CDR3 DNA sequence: TGCGCCAGCAGCTCCCGGGGAGGGACAGAGACCCAGTACTTC.

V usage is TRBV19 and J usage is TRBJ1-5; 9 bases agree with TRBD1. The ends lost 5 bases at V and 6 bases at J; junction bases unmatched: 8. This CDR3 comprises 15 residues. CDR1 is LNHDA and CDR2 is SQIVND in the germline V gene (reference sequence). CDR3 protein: CASSPTGGQGQPQHF. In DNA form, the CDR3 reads TGTGCCAGTAGTCCTACAGGGGGCCAGGGTCAGCCCCAGCATTTT.

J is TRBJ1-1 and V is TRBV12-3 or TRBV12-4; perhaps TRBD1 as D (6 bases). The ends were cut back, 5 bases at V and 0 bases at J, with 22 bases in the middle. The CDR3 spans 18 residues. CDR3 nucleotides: TGTGCCAGCAGTGGACACTGGAGGGGGAGGAATATGAACACTGAAGCTTTCTTT. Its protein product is CASSGHWRGRNMNTEAFF.

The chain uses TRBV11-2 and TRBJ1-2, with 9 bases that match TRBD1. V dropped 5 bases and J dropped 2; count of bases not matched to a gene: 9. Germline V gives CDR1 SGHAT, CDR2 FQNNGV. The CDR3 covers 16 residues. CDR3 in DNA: TGTGCCAGCAGCCCATGGAGGGGGACAGGGAACTATGGCTACACCTTC. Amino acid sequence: CASSPWRGTGNYGYTF.